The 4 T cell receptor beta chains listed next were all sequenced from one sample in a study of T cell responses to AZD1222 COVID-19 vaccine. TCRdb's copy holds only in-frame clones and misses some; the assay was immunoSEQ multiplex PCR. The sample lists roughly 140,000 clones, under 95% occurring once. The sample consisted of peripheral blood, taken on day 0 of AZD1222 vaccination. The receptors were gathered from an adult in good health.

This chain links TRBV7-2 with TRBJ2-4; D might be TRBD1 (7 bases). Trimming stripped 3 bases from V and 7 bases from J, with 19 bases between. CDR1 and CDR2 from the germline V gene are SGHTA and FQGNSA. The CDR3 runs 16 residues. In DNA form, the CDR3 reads TGTGCCAGCAGCTTTCAGGGGGGTCTTGGGAGGAACATTCAGTACTTC. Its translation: CASSFQGGLGRNIQYF.

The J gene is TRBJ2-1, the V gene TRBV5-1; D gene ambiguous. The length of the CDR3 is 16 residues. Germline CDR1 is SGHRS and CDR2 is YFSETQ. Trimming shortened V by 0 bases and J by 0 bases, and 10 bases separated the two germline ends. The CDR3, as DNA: TGCGCCAGCAGCTTGGGGGCAGGAAGCTCCTACAATGAGCAGTTCTTC. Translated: CASSLGAGSSYNEQFF.

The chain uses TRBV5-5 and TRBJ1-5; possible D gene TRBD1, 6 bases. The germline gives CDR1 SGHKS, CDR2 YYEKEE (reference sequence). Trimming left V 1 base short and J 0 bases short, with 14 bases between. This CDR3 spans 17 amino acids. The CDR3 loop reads CASSLRDTGYSNQPQHF. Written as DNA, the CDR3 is TGTGCCAGCAGCTTGCGGGACACAGGATATAGCAATCAGCCCCAGCATTTT.

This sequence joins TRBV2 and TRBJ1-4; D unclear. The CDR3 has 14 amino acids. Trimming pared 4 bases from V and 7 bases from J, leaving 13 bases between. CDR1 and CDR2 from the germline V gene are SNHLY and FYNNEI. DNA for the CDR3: TGTGCCAGCAGTGTGGCAGCGGGTTCTGAAAAACTGTTTTTT. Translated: CASSVAAGSEKLFF.